The 20 T cell receptor beta chains below come from one sample, sequenced in a study of technical replicates of blood from a few donors (dated by TCRdb to the late 2010s). Library preparation employed the immunoSEQ multiplex PCR assay. TCRdb carries this immuneACCESS record with in-frame sequences only. Its versions omit some clonotypes, under half of them owing to an unresolved V gene in the studies checked, with the rest unexplained. The sample table lists about 80,000 clones, 91% of them with a count of one. Clones ranked in the top ten supply about 0.39% of the sample. The material sequenced was T cells isolated from PBMCs. Source of these receptors: a human donor in good health.

The genes are TRBV7-9 and TRBJ2-1, with 8 nucleotides matching TRBD1. The CDR3 contains 13 residues. Germline V gives CDR1 SEHNR, CDR2 FQNEAQ (reference sequence). Unmatched junction bases numbered 0, after V lost 4 bases and J lost 4 bases. The CDR3 is CASSWTGYNEQFF. CDR3 bases: TGTGCCAGCAGCTGGACAGGGTACAATGAGCAGTTCTTC.

V is TRBV19 and J is TRBJ2-7, with a tentative D call TRBD1 (5 bases). This CDR3 comprises 12 residues. Germline V CDR1 and CDR2: LNHDA, SQIVND (reference sequence). The V and J ends lost 6 bases and 4 bases respectively, with 10 bases between them. The CDR3 reads CASRDTRYEQYF. The CDR3 nucleotides read TGTGCCAGTAGGGACACCAGGTACGAGCAGTACTTC.

The rearrangement links TRBV29-1 to TRBJ2-3; 12 bases match TRBD2. J lost 2 bases, V lost 8 bases, and 20 bases had no gene match. CDR1 and CDR2 from the germline V gene are SQVTM and ANQGSEA. CDR3 size: 19 residues. DNA for the CDR3: TGCAGCCCTATTGTGGTAGGGACTAGCGGGCGCGGTAACACAGATACGCAGTATTTT. Translated, it gives CSPIVVGTSGRGNTDTQYF.

The chain couples TRBV6-5 to TRBJ1-5; 7 bases agree with TRBD1. With V trimmed by 7 bases and J by 6 bases, 3 bases remained unmatched. CDR1 MNHEY and CDR2 SVGAGI come from the germline V gene. CDR3 size: 12 residues. The DNA for the CDR3 is TGTGCCAGCAAAACAGGGGTTCAGCCCCAGCATTTT. Protein: CASKTGVQPQHF.

The chain links TRBV27 to TRBJ2-7; TRBD2 might be the D (6 bases). Per germline, CDR1 MNHEY and CDR2 SMNVEV (reference sequence). This CDR3 region has 17 residues. V lost 2 bases, J lost 4 bases, and 21 bases lay in between. CDR3 in amino acids: CASSLAGSRDGAYEQYF. CDR3 nucleotides: TGTGCCAGCAGTTTAGCGGGATCGAGAGATGGGGCGTACGAGCAGTACTTC.

This clone has a single count. The rearrangement uses TRBV28 and TRBJ2-1; D gene unclear. Trimming removed 7 bases at V and 8 bases at J, with 12 bases between. CDR3 length: 12 residues. CDR1 MDHEN and CDR2 SYDVKM come from the germline V gene. Written as DNA, the CDR3 is TGTGCCAGCACCAAGAACATCTATGAGCAGTTCTTC. This gives the protein CASTKNIYEQFF.

Here the CDR3 DNA reads TGTGCCAGGGACGAACAGGGGAATGACAATGAGCAGTTCTTC. It translates to CARDEQGNDNEQFF. The genes are TRBV7-9 and TRBJ2-1, with 7 bases identical to TRBD1. The CDR3 has 14 amino acids. Germline assignment: CDR1 SEHNR and CDR2 FQNEAQ (reference sequence). Trimming removed 9 bases from V and 5 bases from J; junction bases left unmatched: 10. The full variable domain, with the rest looked up from reference TRBV7-9 and TRBJ2-1, is DTGVSQNPRHKITKRGQNVTFRCDPISEHNRLYWYRQTLGQGPEFLTYFQNEAQLEKSRLLSDRFSAERPKGSFSTLEIQRTEQGDSAMYLCARDEQGNDNEQFFGPGTRLTVL.

The chain joins TRBV25-1 to TRBJ2-7, with TRBD1 matching 7 bases. Trimming took 8 bases from V and 2 from J; bases not matched to a gene: 9. The CDR3 extends over 14 amino acids. The germline gives CDR1 MGHDK, CDR2 SYGVNS. The CDR3 region has the DNA TGTGCCAGCCTAGGGGGCCCCGGTACCTACGAGCAGTACTTC. This translates into CASLGGPGTYEQYF.

A word on this clone: One end of the junction fails to match germline, which may point to a read error. The chain employs TRBV5-1 and TRBJ2-7, with 13 bases lining up with TRBD2. The germline V gene encodes CDR1 SGHRS and CDR2 YFSETQ. CDR3 length: 15 residues. CDR3 bases: TGCGCCAGCAGCTGGACTAGCGGGAGTCTCTACGAGCAGTGCTTC. Its protein is CASSWTSGSLYEQCF.

This chain connects TRBV28 to TRBJ1-1; 10 bases match TRBD1. The CDR3 covers 14 residues. Trimming cost V 5 bases and J 4 bases; bases outside gene matches: 4. Germline values: CDR1 MDHEN, CDR2 SYDVKM. The CDR3 sequence is CASSPGTGVTEAFF. For the CDR3, the DNA is TGTGCCAGCAGTCCGGGGACAGGGGTCACTGAAGCTTTCTTT.

This clone was counted between two and nine times. The V call is TRBV6-4, the J call TRBJ1-5; unclear D gene. The CDR3 totals 13 residues. V lost 3 bases and J 1 base, leaving 4 bases between the germline ends. Germline values: CDR1 MRHNA, CDR2 SNTAGT. CDR3 loop: CASSEESNQPQHF. The CDR3 DNA follows: TGTGCCAGCAGTGAGGAGAGCAATCAGCCCCAGCATTTT.

The V gene is TRBV19, the J gene TRBJ1-1; 10 nucleotides align to TRBD1. This CDR3 is 15 amino acids long. CDR1 LNHDA and CDR2 SQIVND come from the germline V gene (reference sequence). With V trimmed by 7 bases and J by 5 bases, 10 bases remained unmatched. CDR3 nucleotides: TGTGCCAGTAAGTGGAAGGACAGGGGGGTGACTGAAGCTTTCTTT. Encoded protein: CASKWKDRGVTEAFF. Looking up the rest from reference TRBV19 and TRBJ1-1 gives the full variable domain: DGGITQSPKYLFRKEGQNVTLSCEQNLNHDAMYWYRQDPGQGLRLIYYSQIVNDFQKGDIAEGYSVSREKKESFPLTVTSAQKNPTAFYLCASKWKDRGVTEAFFGQGTRLTVV.

J is TRBJ2-3 and V is TRBV11-2, with 7 positions matching TRBD1. Germline V lookup: CDR1 SGHAT, CDR2 FQNNGV. The junction had 4 bases not matched to a gene; V was cut back by 4 bases and J by 3 bases. The CDR3 is 14 amino acids. CDR3: CASSSGQTTDTQYF. DNA for the CDR3: TGTGCCAGCAGCTCGGGACAGACAACAGATACGCAGTATTTT. Full variable domain (outside the CDR3, taken from reference TRBV11-2 and TRBJ2-3): EAGVAQSPRYKIIEKRQSVAFWCNPISGHATLYWYQQILGQGPKLLIQFQNNGVVDDSQLPKDRFSAERLKGVDSTLKIQPAKLEDSAVYLCASSSGQTTDTQYFGPGTRLTVL.

The table lists this clone with a count of one. The V and J genes are TRBV19 and TRBJ2-7; 9 bases are a match to TRBD1. The germline V gene has CDR1 LNHDA and CDR2 SQIVND (reference sequence). V lost 5 bases and J lost 3; bases outside the gene matches: 5. The CDR3 is made up of 14 amino acids. CDR3 sequence: CASSYGTGSYEQYF. The CDR3 DNA follows: TGTGCCAGTAGTTACGGGACAGGGAGCTACGAGCAGTACTTC.

The chain links TRBV4-1 to TRBJ2-5; D uncertain. Trimming took off 2 bases at V and 2 bases at J, with 12 bases between the two ends. The germline CDR1 and CDR2 sequences are MGHRA and YSYEKL. There are 15 residues in the CDR3. CDR3 coding DNA: TGCGCCAGCAGCCAAACCATTGGCGGACAAGAGACCCAGTACTTC. It translates to CASSQTIGGQETQYF.

V gene TRBV7-9 combines with J gene TRBJ2-7, with 10 bases fitting TRBD1. The CDR3 is 19 residues long. From germline, CDR1 is SEHNR and CDR2 FQNEAQ (reference sequence). Trimming took 5 bases from V and 4 from J; bases not matched to a gene: 20. The CDR3 is CASSPISGTGDARTYEQYF. DNA of the CDR3: TGTGCCAGCAGCCCTATCTCCGGGACAGGGGACGCCAGAACTTACGAGCAGTACTTC.

This chain joins TRBV7-2 and TRBJ2-7, with 11 nucleotides matching TRBD2. With V trimmed by 3 bases and J by 7 bases, 5 bases remained unmatched. CDR1 is SGHTA, CDR2 FQGNSA, per germline. The CDR3 contains 14 residues. The CDR3 region has the DNA TGTGCCAGCAGCTTTAGCGGGAGGGCCGAAGAGCAGTACTTC. Its protein is CASSFSGRAEEQYF.

The rearrangement links TRBV7-8 to TRBJ2-7; 12 bases are shared with TRBD1. Trimming removed 4 bases from V and 2 bases from J; junction bases left unmatched: 3. In germline, CDR1 is SGHVS, CDR2 FQNEAQ. The CDR3 covers 15 residues. The CDR3 spells CASSSGTGGAYEQYF. The CDR3 coding sequence is TGTGCCAGCAGCTCGGGGACAGGGGGCGCCTACGAGCAGTACTTC.

This chain connects TRBV30 to TRBJ1-5; D possibly corresponds to TRBD1 (5 bases). The CDR3 runs to 15 residues. V dropped 4 bases and J dropped 4 bases, with 17 bases sitting between them. Germline V gives CDR1 GTSNPN, CDR2 SVGIG (reference sequence). The CDR3 coding sequence is TGTGCCTGGACCGAGGACGGAGGGGCAAATCAGCCCCAGCATTTT. Amino acid sequence: CAWTEDGGANQPQHF. The full variable domain, with the rest looked up from reference TRBV30 and TRBJ1-5, is SQTIHQWPATLVQPVGSPLSLECTVEGTSNPNLYWYRQAAGRGLQLLFYSVGIGQISSEVPQNLSASRPQDRQFILSSKKLLLSDSGFYLCAWTEDGGANQPQHFGDGTRLSIL.

The chain carries TRBV6-1 and TRBJ1-5; D gene uncertain. The germline V gene has CDR1 MNHNS and CDR2 SASEGT. Trimming shortened V by 3 bases and J by 0 bases, and 6 bases separated the two germline ends. The CDR3 loop spans 14 amino acids. The CDR3 sequence is CASSETYSNQPQHF. The CDR3 DNA reads as TGTGCCAGCAGTGAGACATATAGCAATCAGCCCCAGCATTTT.